Presented here are 25 T cell receptor beta chains from one specimen sequenced in a study of blood T cell repertoires in COVID-19 (TCRdb year 2020). Library method: the immunoSEQ multiplex PCR assay. The table was pulled from immuneACCESS by TCRdb, which kept in-frame rearrangements only. Such tables lose some clones; where checked, under half of the loss comes from unresolved V genes, and the rest has no known cause. Here the sample has about 100,000 clones; more than 75% occur a single time. Around 14% of the sample lies in the top ten. Input material: peripheral blood. The receptors come from a man in his fifties or sixties with acute or convalescent COVID-19.

The genes are TRBV24-1 and TRBJ2-3, with D tentatively TRBD1 (6 bases). Germline V gene sequence: CDR1 KGHDR, CDR2 SFDVKD. Trimming left V 1 base short and J 5 bases short, with 12 bases between. The CDR3 consists of 15 residues. The CDR3 bases are TGTGCCACCAGTGATTTCGGGCAGGGGAAAGATACGCAGTATTTT. It codes for CATSDFGQGKDTQYF.

V gene TRBV30 combines with J gene TRBJ2-7, with D possibly TRBD1 on 7 matching bases. The length of the CDR3 is 11 residues. With 3 bases removed from V and 7 bases from J, the gap between germline ends came to 10 bases. Germline V CDR1 and CDR2: GTSNPN, SVGIG (reference sequence). This chain's CDR3 is CAWRGGQEQYF. The CDR3 DNA is TGTGCCTGGAGGGGGGGACAGGAGCAGTACTTC. Based on the CDR3 plus reference TRBV30 and TRBJ2-7, the full variable domain is SQTIHQWPATLVQPVGSPLSLECTVEGTSNPNLYWYRQAAGRGLQLLFYSVGIGQISSEVPQNLSASRPQDRQFILSSKKLLLSDSGFYLCAWRGGQEQYFGPGTRLTVT.

The J gene is TRBJ2-5, the V gene TRBV30, with 9 nucleotides matching TRBD1. This CDR3 is 14 amino acids long. The V gene end was trimmed by 2 bases and the J gene end by 4 bases; junction bases not matched to a gene: 5. The V gene's germline CDR1 is GTSNPN and CDR2 SVGIG (reference sequence). CDR3 sequence: CAWSLGQGLETQYF. In DNA form, the CDR3 reads TGTGCCTGGAGTCTGGGACAGGGCTTAGAGACCCAGTACTTC.

The J gene is TRBJ2-3, the V gene TRBV7-2; 8 bases are a match to TRBD2. The CDR3 covers 15 residues. Germline CDR1 SGHTA, CDR2 FQGNSA. The J segment lost 2 bases and the V segment lost 5 bases, leaving 6 bases of the junction unmatched. The CDR3 DNA reads as TGTGCCAGCAGCAAAGAACTAGCGGTCACAGATACGCAGTATTTT. This encodes CASSKELAVTDTQYF.

V is TRBV27 and J is TRBJ2-7; tentative D call: TRBD2 (6 bases). CDR3 length: 15 amino acids. Deletions cut 6 bases from V and 2 bases from J, with 17 bases between. The germline V gene encodes CDR1 MNHEY and CDR2 SMNVEV (reference sequence). CDR3 region: CASSTSGGLTYEQYF. Written as DNA, the CDR3 is TGTGCCAGCAGCACATCCGGGGGTCTTACCTACGAGCAGTACTTC.

This clone came up a few times. The chain has TRBV27 and TRBJ1-5; possibly TRBD1 for D (6 bases). The CDR3 spans 17 residues. Germline CDR1 is MNHEY and CDR2 is SMNVEV (reference sequence). V lost 1 base and J 4 bases, leaving 17 bases between the germline ends. The CDR3 nucleotides are TGTGCCAGCAGTTTATACGGCCAGGGGAAAGGTAATCAGCCCCAGCATTTT. Translation gives CASSLYGQGKGNQPQHF.

The chain joins TRBV6-1 to TRBJ2-3, with TRBD2 matching 13 bases. This CDR3 is 18 amino acids long. Germline lookup yields CDR1 MNHNS and CDR2 SASEGT. Trimming cost V 4 bases and J 1 base; bases outside gene matches: 8. The CDR3 loop reads CASSGTSGRAGGTDTQYF. The DNA of the CDR3 is TGTGCCAGCAGTGGCACTAGCGGGAGGGCCGGCGGCACAGATACGCAGTATTTT.

The gene calls are TRBV27 and TRBJ2-7; D not resolved. This CDR3 is built from 15 residues. Trimming stripped 1 base from V and 0 bases from J, with 10 bases between. Germline V gene sequence: CDR1 MNHEY, CDR2 SMNVEV (reference sequence). The CDR3 sequence: CASSLWRLSSYEQYF. The CDR3 DNA reads TGTGCCAGCAGTTTATGGAGATTGAGCTCCTACGAGCAGTACTTC.

In DNA form, the CDR3 reads TGTGCCAGCAGCTCAGGGGCAGTATACGAGCAGTACTTC. It translates to CASSSGAVYEQYF. J is TRBJ2-7 and V is TRBV11-2, with a weak D call TRBD1 (6 bases). The V gene's germline CDR1 is SGHAT and CDR2 FQNNGV. This CDR3 spans 13 amino acids. Deletions cut 4 bases from V and 4 bases from J, with 11 bases between.

V usage is TRBV10-2 and J usage is TRBJ2-3; the match to TRBD1 covers 8 bases. Germline V gene sequence: CDR1 WSHSY, CDR2 SAAADI. J gave up 2 bases and V 4 bases, and 5 bases lay outside the gene matches. The CDR3 extends over 15 amino acids. CDR3 nucleotides: TGCGCCAGCAGTGCAGACAGGGGATCCACAGATACGCAGTATTTT. Protein: CASSADRGSTDTQYF.

V gene TRBV11-2 combines with J gene TRBJ1-2; TRBD1 might be the D (6 bases). CDR1 SGHAT and CDR2 FQNNGV come from the germline V gene. The CDR3 is 14 residues long. Trimming left V 1 base short and J 3 bases short, with 9 bases between. CDR3 in DNA: TGTGCCAGCAGCTTAGGGACAGCATACTATGGCTACACCTTC. Translating gives CASSLGTAYYGYTF. The full variable domain, with the rest looked up from reference TRBV11-2 and TRBJ1-2, is EAGVAQSPRYKIIEKRQSVAFWCNPISGHATLYWYQQILGQGPKLLIQFQNNGVVDDSQLPKDRFSAERLKGVDSTLKIQPAKLEDSAVYLCASSLGTAYYGYTFGSGTRLTVV.

J is TRBJ1-5 and V is TRBV19; D remains ambiguous. Germline V lookup: CDR1 LNHDA, CDR2 SQIVND (reference sequence). There are 15 residues in the CDR3. The V end lost 9 bases, the J end lost 6 bases, and 21 bases lay between the germline ends. The CDR3 region is CASASGGGAGQPQHF. The CDR3 DNA reads as TGTGCCAGCGCCAGTGGTGGAGGAGCAGGTCAGCCCCAGCATTTT.

The chain combines TRBV7-2 with TRBJ2-7; 7 bases align to TRBD1. This CDR3 is built from 14 residues. Trimming cost V 3 bases and J 4 bases; bases outside gene matches: 6. Per the germline V gene, CDR1 is SGHTA and CDR2 is FQGNSA. For the CDR3, the DNA is TGTGCCAGCAGCTTCCAGACAGGGATGTACGAGCAGTACTTC. This sequence encodes CASSFQTGMYEQYF.

The chain links TRBV7-9 to TRBJ2-5; tentatively, D is TRBD2 (6 bases). CDR1 and CDR2 from the germline V gene are SEHNR and FQNEAQ (reference sequence). Trimming cost V 1 base and J 10 bases, with 16 bases left between them. There are 14 residues in the CDR3. CDR3 protein: CASSLVGGKYVQYF. The DNA for the CDR3 is TGTGCCAGCAGCTTAGTAGGAGGGAAATATGTCCAGTACTTC.

This chain joins TRBV19 and TRBJ2-5; the match to TRBD2 covers 7 bases. V shed 10 bases and J 0 bases; nucleotides not matched to a gene: 11. CDR1 and CDR2 (germline): LNHDA, SQIVND (reference sequence). The CDR3 has 15 amino acids. As DNA, the CDR3 is TGTGCCACCCAAGAGAGCGGGGTTTACCAAGAGACCCAGTACTTC. This codes for CATQESGVYQETQYF.

The chain links TRBV19 to TRBJ2-7; 9 bases agree with TRBD2. Per germline, CDR1 LNHDA and CDR2 SQIVND (reference sequence). Losses at the gene ends were 5 bases for V and 1 base for J; bases not matched to a gene: 15. The CDR3 loop spans 18 amino acids. CDR3 in DNA: TGTGCCAGTAGTGCGTTTAGCGGGAGCCAAAAGAGGTCCTACGAGCAGTACTTC. This codes for CASSAFSGSQKRSYEQYF.

V usage is TRBV14 and J usage is TRBJ2-1; possibly TRBD2 for D (5 bases). The CDR3 is 14 amino acids. The V gene lost 0 bases and the J gene lost 8 bases, with 11 bases spanning the gap. Germline V gene sequence: CDR1 SGHDN, CDR2 FVKESK. CDR3 sequence: CASSQDLASYEQFF. The CDR3, as DNA: TGTGCCAGCAGCCAAGATCTAGCCAGCTATGAGCAGTTCTTC.

This clone has more than one count but fewer than ten. This chain uses TRBV5-6 with TRBJ2-1; no definite D call. V lost 1 base to trimming and J lost 7 bases, with 6 bases between them. Germline lookup yields CDR1 SGHDT and CDR2 YYEEEE. This CDR3 has 12 residues. The chain's CDR3 is CASSLRDNEQFF. CDR3 nucleotides: TGTGCCAGCAGCTTGCGCGATAATGAGCAGTTCTTC.

This clone came up once. The chain is built from TRBV2 and TRBJ1-5; D is uncertain. CDR3 length equals 14 residues. Germline V lookup: CDR1 SNHLY, CDR2 FYNNEI. Trimming cost V 4 bases and J 6 bases, with 13 bases left between them. CDR3 sequence (DNA): TGTGCCAGCAGTGGCCGGAGGGAAGGTCAGCCCCAGCATTTT. This codes for CASSGRREGQPQHF.

The chain uses TRBV28 and TRBJ2-7; D might be TRBD2 (6 bases). Germline V gene sequence: CDR1 MDHEN, CDR2 SYDVKM. Trimming pared 3 bases from V and 2 bases from J, leaving 17 bases between. This CDR3 has 16 amino acids. CDR3 amino acids: CASSLTRGLSAYEQYF. The CDR3 DNA sequence: TGTGCCAGCAGTTTGACGAGGGGACTCAGTGCCTACGAGCAGTACTTC.

The CDR3 region is CASSSPVLGGYEQYF. The CDR3 bases are TGTGCCAGCAGTTCCCCGGTCCTCGGGGGCTACGAGCAGTACTTC. This chain joins TRBV6-6 and TRBJ2-7, with D perhaps matching TRBD2 (6 bases). The CDR3 is made up of 15 amino acids. The germline V gene has CDR1 MNHNY and CDR2 SVGAGI (reference sequence). The V and J ends lost 4 bases and 3 bases respectively, with 16 bases between them.

The chain has TRBV19 and TRBJ1-3; tentatively, D is TRBD1 (6 bases). V gave up 6 bases and J gave up 3 bases, with 12 bases separating them. CDR3 length: 14 amino acids. The germline V gene encodes CDR1 LNHDA and CDR2 SQIVND (reference sequence). CDR3 amino acids: CASRRGGDGNTIYF. DNA for the CDR3: TGTGCCAGTAGGAGGGGGGGAGATGGAAACACCATATATTTT.

This sequence joins TRBV24-1 and TRBJ2-2, with D possibly being TRBD2 (5 bases). The length of the CDR3 is 15 residues. With 8 bases removed from V and 2 bases from J, the gap between germline ends came to 14 bases. CDR1 is KGHDR and CDR2 is SFDVKD in the germline V gene. This chain's CDR3 is CATKSGGLNTGELFF. In nucleotides, the CDR3 is TGTGCCACCAAAAGTGGCGGACTCAACACCGGGGAGCTGTTTTTT.

The chain links TRBV5-6 to TRBJ2-3, with D maybe TRBD1 (6 bases). The CDR3 runs 16 residues. Germline lookup yields CDR1 SGHDT and CDR2 YYEEEE. V lost 0 bases to trimming and J lost 1 base, with 12 bases between them. This CDR3 reads CASSLAMGAGTDTQYF. The CDR3 DNA reads as TGTGCCAGCAGCTTGGCGATGGGGGCTGGCACAGATACGCAGTATTTT.

The chain links TRBV5-1 to TRBJ1-2, with unresolved D. V was clipped by 0 bases and J by 5 bases, with 11 bases between them. This CDR3 has 14 amino acids. Looked up from germline, CDR1 is SGHRS and CDR2 is YFSETQ. CDR3 sequence: CASSLEIGNYGYTF. Here the CDR3 DNA reads TGCGCCAGCAGCTTGGAAATCGGGAATTATGGCTACACCTTC.